This is a list of T cell receptor beta chains from one sample in a study of shared clonotypes between healthy human individuals. TCRdb keeps only in-frame clones here, not all; method: immunoSEQ multiplex PCR. The data contain over a million clones, about four fifths of them singletons. The sample was memory CD4+ T cells from PBMCs. The receptors shown here come from a man between 18 and 29 years old in good health. Some clones in this sample may be carry-over from other donors' samples. CDR3s include the opening cysteine and the closing phenylalanine or tryptophan. Fields, in order: clone size, D gene, J gene, V gene, CDR3 DNA, CDR3 protein. A D gene is named only where the DNA matches it firmly. Not all rows give a size; the values are once, few, many and, for expanded clones, a class.

clone size: -
D gene: TRBD1
J gene: TRBJ1-2
V gene: TRBV29-1
CDR3 DNA: TGCAGCGCGGGGGACAGCTCTAACTATGGCTACACCTTC
CDR3 protein: CSAGDSSNYGYTF

clone size: few
D gene: -
J gene: TRBJ1-1
V gene: TRBV2
CDR3 DNA: TGTGCCAGCAGTGTATCGGGGTTGGGCACTGAAGCTTTCTTT
CDR3 protein: CASSVSGLGTEAFF

clone size: -
D gene: -
J gene: TRBJ1-3
V gene: TRBV5-4
CDR3 DNA: TGTGCCAGCAGCCCGGGACAAATGAGCTCTGGAAACACCATATATTTT
CDR3 protein: CASSPGQMSSGNTIYF

clone size: -
D gene: -
J gene: TRBJ1-5
V gene: TRBV28
CDR3 DNA: TGTGCCAGCAGACTACACCTACCCAGGGGTCAGCCCCAGCATTTT
CDR3 protein: CASRLHLPRGQPQHF

clone size: -
D gene: TRBD1
J gene: TRBJ1-4
V gene: TRBV9
CDR3 DNA: TGTGCCAGCAGCGTAGGGCCAGGGGGCGAAAAACTGTTTTTT
CDR3 protein: CASSVGPGGEKLFF

clone size: -
D gene: -
J gene: TRBJ2-1
V gene: TRBV11-1
CDR3 DNA: TGTGCCAGCCGGGGCATCAGATACAATGAGCAGTTCTTC
CDR3 protein: CASRGIRYNEQFF

clone size: -
D gene: TRBD1
J gene: TRBJ1-6
V gene: TRBV18
CDR3 DNA: TGTGCCAGCTCACCAGACAGGGTTAATTCACCCCTCCACTTT
CDR3 protein: CASSPDRVNSPLHF

clone size: -
D gene: -
J gene: TRBJ2-2
V gene: TRBV7-8
CDR3 DNA: TGTGCCAGCAGCCGGACGGGACTGAACACCGGGGAGCTGTTTTTT
CDR3 protein: CASSRTGLNTGELFF

clone size: -
D gene: TRBD1
J gene: TRBJ2-2
V gene: TRBV27
CDR3 DNA: TGTGCCAGCAGTTTAGGATCGACAGGGGGGGGGAAACGGGAGCTGTTTTTT
CDR3 protein: CASSLGSTGGGKRELFF

clone size: once
D gene: TRBD2
J gene: TRBJ2-1
V gene: TRBV18
CDR3 DNA: TGTGCCAGCTCTCCCGTTGGGCTAGCGGGATTCAATGAGCAGTTCTTC
CDR3 protein: CASSPVGLAGFNEQFF

clone size: -
D gene: TRBD2
J gene: TRBJ2-1
V gene: TRBV5-4
CDR3 DNA: TGTGCCAGCAGCTTGCAATTTGGCGGGAGGGGTCGGAATGAGCAGTTCTTC
CDR3 protein: CASSLQFGGRGRNEQFF

clone size: few
D gene: -
J gene: TRBJ2-7
V gene: TRBV29-1
CDR3 DNA: TGCAGCGTTGAATATGGGGCATTGCAGTACTTC
CDR3 protein: CSVEYGALQYF

clone size: -
D gene: TRBD2
J gene: TRBJ2-5
V gene: TRBV20-1
CDR3 DNA: TGCAGTGCCCTGCGGGGGGAGACCCAGTACTTC
CDR3 protein: CSALRGETQYF

clone size: -
D gene: -
J gene: TRBJ1-1
V gene: TRBV5-1
CDR3 DNA: TGCGCCAGCAGCTCCCTAGGGAGCACTGAAGCTTTCTTT
CDR3 protein: CASSSLGSTEAFF

clone size: -
D gene: -
J gene: TRBJ2-2
V gene: TRBV21-1
CDR3 DNA: TGTGCCAGCAGCAAAGTTCGACAGGAGAACACCGGGGAGCTGTTTTTT
CDR3 protein: CASSKVRQENTGELFF

clone size: -
D gene: -
J gene: TRBJ1-1
V gene: TRBV6-1
CDR3 DNA: TGTGCCAGCTCCGGACCCCTGAACACTGAAGCTTTCTTT
CDR3 protein: CASSGPLNTEAFF

clone size: once
D gene: TRBD1
J gene: TRBJ2-7
V gene: TRBV2
CDR3 DNA: TGTGCCAGCACCCCGGGACAGGGGGCTGAGCAGTACTTC
CDR3 protein: CASTPGQGAEQYF

clone size: -
D gene: -
J gene: TRBJ2-3
V gene: TRBV9
CDR3 DNA: TGTGCCAGCAGCGTAGAGCACAGCACAGATACGCAGTATTTT
CDR3 protein: CASSVEHSTDTQYF

clone size: -
D gene: TRBD1
J gene: TRBJ1-1
V gene: TRBV7-8
CDR3 DNA: TGTGCCAGCAGCTGGGGGACAGGGAACACTGAAGCTTTCTTT
CDR3 protein: CASSWGTGNTEAFF

clone size: -
D gene: -
J gene: TRBJ1-5
V gene: TRBV19
CDR3 DNA: TGTGCCAGTGCGGGGGAGGGGTACAATCAGCCCCAGCATTTT
CDR3 protein: CASAGEGYNQPQHF

clone size: -
D gene: -
J gene: TRBJ1-1
V gene: TRBV4-3
CDR3 DNA: TGCGCCAGCAGCCAAGATCCATTAGCGGGATGGACTGAAGCTTTCTTT
CDR3 protein: CASSQDPLAGWTEAFF

clone size: -
D gene: -
J gene: TRBJ2-5
V gene: TRBV7-9
CDR3 DNA: TGTGCCAGCAGCTTCATACGGGAGACGGAGACCCAGTACTTC
CDR3 protein: CASSFIRETETQYF

clone size: -
D gene: TRBD2
J gene: TRBJ2-1
V gene: TRBV7-9
CDR3 DNA: TGTGCCAGCAGCTTTACGGGAGGGAATGAGCAGTTCTTC
CDR3 protein: CASSFTGGNEQFF

clone size: -
D gene: -
J gene: TRBJ1-4
V gene: TRBV2
CDR3 DNA: TGTGCCAGCAAACCCGGACGGCAGAATGAAAAACTGTTTTTT
CDR3 protein: CASKPGRQNEKLFF

clone size: -
D gene: TRBD1
J gene: TRBJ1-1
V gene: TRBV2
CDR3 DNA: TGTGCCAGCAGGGACCGGGACAGGGGGGGCAACACTGAAGCTTTCTTT
CDR3 protein: CASRDRDRGGNTEAFF

clone size: few
D gene: -
J gene: TRBJ1-2
V gene: TRBV4-2
CDR3 DNA: TGTGCCAGCAGCCAAGAGGCAGGGTATGGCTACACCTTC
CDR3 protein: CASSQEAGYGYTF

clone size: -
D gene: -
J gene: TRBJ1-1
V gene: TRBV5-4
CDR3 DNA: TGTGCCAGCAGCTTGTGGAGCTCTGAAGCTTTCTTT
CDR3 protein: CASSLWSSEAFF

clone size: -
D gene: -
J gene: TRBJ2-3
V gene: TRBV25-1
CDR3 DNA: TGTGCCAGCAGTGATCCCCCAGGCGGCAGCACAGATACGCAGTATTTT
CDR3 protein: CASSDPPGGSTDTQYF

clone size: -
D gene: -
J gene: TRBJ1-3
V gene: TRBV6-1
CDR3 DNA: TGTGCCAGCAGGCAGGCCGGCTCTGGAAACACCATATATTTT
CDR3 protein: CASRQAGSGNTIYF

clone size: -
D gene: -
J gene: TRBJ1-1
V gene: TRBV6-5
CDR3 DNA: TGTGCCAGCAGTTACTCGACTGGGTACACTGAAGCTTTCTTT
CDR3 protein: CASSYSTGYTEAFF

clone size: many
D gene: -
J gene: TRBJ2-3
V gene: TRBV9
CDR3 DNA: TGTGCCAGCAGCGTGATTCCGACGAGCACAGATACGCAGTATTTT
CDR3 protein: CASSVIPTSTDTQYF

clone size: -
D gene: TRBD2
J gene: TRBJ2-2
V gene: TRBV7-3
CDR3 DNA: TGTGCCAGCAGCTTAACCGGGAGGGCGGAGACCGGGGAGCTGTTTTTT
CDR3 protein: CASSLTGRAETGELFF

clone size: -
D gene: -
J gene: TRBJ1-2
V gene: TRBV30
CDR3 DNA: TGTGCCTGGAGTGTACCGGGGGGCTACACCTTC
CDR3 protein: CAWSVPGGYTF

clone size: few
D gene: TRBD2
J gene: TRBJ2-7
V gene: TRBV5-1
CDR3 DNA: TGCGCCAGCAGCCTACTTTCTAGCGGGAGTTACGAGCAGTACTTC
CDR3 protein: CASSLLSSGSYEQYF

clone size: once
D gene: -
J gene: TRBJ1-2
V gene: TRBV28
CDR3 DNA: TGTGCCACCTCCCCGACTGCCTCGGGGGGCTACACCTTC
CDR3 protein: CATSPTASGGYTF

clone size: few
D gene: -
J gene: TRBJ1-4
V gene: TRBV27
CDR3 DNA: TGTGCCAGCAGTCTTACAGAGGGCAACGAAAAACTGTTTTTT
CDR3 protein: CASSLTEGNEKLFF

clone size: -
D gene: -
J gene: TRBJ1-4
V gene: TRBV5-1
CDR3 DNA: TGCGCCAGCAGCTCGCTCGGGACGGATGAAAAACTGTTTTTT
CDR3 protein: CASSSLGTDEKLFF

clone size: -
D gene: TRBD1
J gene: TRBJ1-2
V gene: TRBV5-1
CDR3 DNA: TGCGCCAGCAGCCACCGGGACAGGGGGTATGGCTACACCTTC
CDR3 protein: CASSHRDRGYGYTF

clone size: -
D gene: -
J gene: TRBJ2-3
V gene: TRBV15
CDR3 DNA: TGTGCCACCAGCGGCCGGACTTGGCCGAGCACAGATACGCAGTATTTT
CDR3 protein: CATSGRTWPSTDTQYF

clone size: -
D gene: TRBD2
J gene: TRBJ2-3
V gene: TRBV7-3
CDR3 DNA: TGTGCCAGCAGCTTAGGTTGGCTAGCGGGAGGCTTCGAAGGGTCTAGCACAGATACGCAGTATTTT
CDR3 protein: CASSLGWLAGGFEGSSTDTQYF

clone size: few
D gene: TRBD1
J gene: TRBJ2-3
V gene: TRBV5-1
CDR3 DNA: TGCGCCAGCAGCGACAGGGGGACCACAGATACGCAGTATTTT
CDR3 protein: CASSDRGTTDTQYF

clone size: -
D gene: -
J gene: TRBJ1-5
V gene: TRBV7-8
CDR3 DNA: TGTGCCAGCAGCTTAGGTTCCAGTCTTAGCAATCAGCCCCAGCATTTT
CDR3 protein: CASSLGSSLSNQPQHF

clone size: -
D gene: -
J gene: TRBJ1-1
V gene: TRBV6-6
CDR3 DNA: TGTGCCAGCAGTTTCGGACTGGGCACTGAAGCTTTCTTT
CDR3 protein: CASSFGLGTEAFF

clone size: -
D gene: TRBD1
J gene: TRBJ2-3
V gene: TRBV11-1
CDR3 DNA: TGTGCCAGCAGGTACCAGGGTCCTGGGACAGCAGATACGCAGTATTTT
CDR3 protein: CASRYQGPGTADTQYF

clone size: -
D gene: -
J gene: TRBJ1-1
V gene: TRBV10-1
CDR3 DNA: TGCGCCAGCAGTGCAGGGATTCTTCCAGCTTTCTTT
CDR3 protein: CASSAGILPAFF

clone size: -
D gene: -
J gene: TRBJ1-3
V gene: TRBV19
CDR3 DNA: TGTGCCAGTAGTAGCAGCTCTGGAAACACCATATATTTT
CDR3 protein: CASSSSSGNTIYF